This T cell receptor (beta chain) was captured in a study of blood T cell repertoires in COVID-19. Study at large: Sites in the United States, Italy and Spain provided acute and convalescent COVID-19 samples. From T cells, B-cell-depleted T cells, or PBMCs came the material, which was cDNA or gDNA.

Seattle's enrolled individuals joined amid active infection and were then monitored longitudinally. Original methodology: Reference gene primer amplification yielded estimated nucleated cell counts. The repertoire was sequenced with immunoSEQ multiplex PCR; TCRdb's copy has only in-frame clones and lacks some. V, J and clone size are those of that table, while D and trimming were read from the DNA. The sample contains approximately 33,000 clones, 88% of which appear only once. CDR3 length: 12 residues. The V and J ends lost 6 bases and 6 bases, in that order; junction bases with no gene match: 3. Germline CDR1 reads LNHDA; CDR2 reads SQIVND (reference sequence).

The TCR sequence derives from a man between 60 and 75 years old with COVID-19, enrolled during active disease. The chain combines TRBV19 with TRBJ2-7; TRBD2 agrees at 9 bases. The specimen was peripheral blood. The CDR3 protein is CASRLAGGEQYF. CDR3 DNA sequence: TGTGCCAGTAGACTAGCGGGCGGCGAGCAGTACTTC.